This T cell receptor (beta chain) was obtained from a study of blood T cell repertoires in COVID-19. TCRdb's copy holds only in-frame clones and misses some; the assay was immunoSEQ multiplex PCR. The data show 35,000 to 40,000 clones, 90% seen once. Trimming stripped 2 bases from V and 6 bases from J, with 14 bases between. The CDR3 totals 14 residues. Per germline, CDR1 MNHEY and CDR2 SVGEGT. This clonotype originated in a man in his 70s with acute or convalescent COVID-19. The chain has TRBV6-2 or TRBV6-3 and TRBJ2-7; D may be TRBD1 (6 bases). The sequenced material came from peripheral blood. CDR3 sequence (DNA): TGTGCCAGCAGTTACGGCCCGACAGGAACCGAGCAGTACTTC. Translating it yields CASSYGPTGTEQYF.